This T cell receptor beta chain derives from a study of T cell changes during pregnancy in multiple sclerosis. Produced via immunoSEQ multiplex PCR; TCRdb's table is partial and in-frame only. The table has about 18,000 clones, over 75% seen once. Germline lookup yields CDR1 MRHNA and CDR2 SNTAGT. CDR3 length: 15 residues. V dropped 4 bases and J dropped 7; count of bases not matched to a gene: 9. The chain employs TRBV6-4 and TRBJ2-1; 8 nucleotides line up with TRBD2. The source is a female donor with multiple sclerosis, enrolled in a pregnancy study. Sequencing used CD8+ T cells from peripheral blood mononuclear cells, obtained after pregnancy. The CDR3 reads CASSAMAGGPNEQFF. DNA of the CDR3: TGTGCCAGCAGTGCGATGGCGGGGGGCCCTAATGAGCAGTTCTTC.